What follows are 28 T cell receptor beta chains derived from one specimen sequenced in a study of persistence of HIV-infected CD4 T cells. The stimulus was lysate of CMV-infected fibroblasts, approximately 9.7 ug/mL. Sorted nonresponding memory CD4+ T cells were CD40L-negative, CD69-negative, CD45RO-high. The libraries were made with immunoSEQ version 4 in survey mode. Produced via immunoSEQ multiplex PCR; TCRdb's table is partial and in-frame only. The sample records around 48,000 clones, around 75% being singletons. The antigens for these receptors are not known. Specimen: CD4+ T cells sorted from PBMCs after roughly 18-hour stimulation, collected from a patient who received antiretroviral therapy. Receptors originate from an adult man with HIV who was CMV-seropositive.

The chain carries TRBV30 and TRBJ2-5; no clear D. The V end lost 2 bases, the J end lost 5 bases, and 18 bases lay between the germline ends. Germline V gene lookup returns CDR1 GTSNPN and CDR2 SVGIG (reference sequence). The CDR3 is made up of 15 amino acids. The CDR3, as DNA: TGTGCCTGGAGTATCCCGACCTTAGGTTTTGAGACCCAGTACTTC. This gives the protein CAWSIPTLGFETQYF.

This clone is labeled as medium-sized. The chain joins TRBV10-1 to TRBJ1-1; TRBD1 matches 7 bases. CDR1 and CDR2 (germline): WNHNN, SYGVQD (reference sequence). The CDR3 runs to 12 residues. J lost 8 bases, V lost 4 bases, and 4 bases had no gene match. Here the CDR3 DNA reads TGCGCCAGCAGTGGGCCACAGGGGGAAGCTTTCTTT. This gives the protein CASSGPQGEAFF.

The chain couples TRBV7-7 to TRBJ2-2; 11 positions agree with TRBD2. Trimming cost V 6 bases and J 5 bases; bases outside gene matches: 8. This CDR3 is built from 16 residues. Germline V lookup: CDR1 SSHAT, CDR2 FNYEAQ (reference sequence). The CDR3 nucleotides read TGTGCCAGCAGTCGTTCCCTAGCGGGAGGAACCGGGGAGCTGTTTTTT. Translated: CASSRSLAGGTGELFF.

The chain recombines TRBV21-1 with TRBJ1-2. TRBV21-1 is a listed pseudogene. The length of the CDR3 is 18 residues. The CDR3 is CASSKDRAGRVFHYGYTF. CDR3 coding DNA: TGTGCCAGCAGCAAAGATCGGGCAGGGAGGGTGTTTCACTATGGCTACACCTTC.

The chain recombines TRBV19 with TRBJ2-1; D not resolved. V lost 2 bases and J lost 10, with 6 bases in between. Germline CDR1 reads LNHDA; CDR2 reads SQIVND (reference sequence). The length of the CDR3 is 11 residues. The CDR3 loop reads CASSIWQEQFF. The CDR3 DNA follows: TGTGCCAGTAGTATATGGCAGGAGCAGTTCTTC.

The gene calls are TRBV24-1 and TRBJ2-2; 7 bases line up with TRBD1. CDR1 and CDR2 (germline): KGHDR, SFDVKD. CDR3 size: 16 residues. V lost 1 base, J lost 2 bases, and 3 bases stayed unmatched. The DNA of the CDR3 is TGTGCCACCAGTGATTTAGGACAGGCTAACACCGGGGAGCTGTTTTTT. This translates into CATSDLGQANTGELFF.

The chain carries TRBV10-2 and TRBJ1-5; 10 nucleotides line up with TRBD1. Germline V gene data show CDR1 as WSHSY and CDR2 as SAAADI. The CDR3 length is 16 residues. J was trimmed by 3 bases and V by 3 bases; bases with no gene match: 5. The CDR3, as DNA: TGCGCCAGCAGTGACCCCGGGACAGGGGACAATCAGCCCCAGCATTTT. This sequence encodes CASSDPGTGDNQPQHF.

The chain employs TRBV12-3 or TRBV12-4 and TRBJ1-1, with D maybe TRBD1 (6 bases). This CDR3 is 11 amino acids long. The germline V and J ends were trimmed by 2 bases and 11 bases, with 9 bases remaining between them. This CDR3 reads CASSLRGNAFF. In nucleotides, the CDR3 is TGTGCCAGCAGTTTAAGGGGGAACGCTTTCTTT.

This clone was seen a handful of times. V is TRBV7-9 and J is TRBJ1-5; TRBD1 matches 8 bases. J was trimmed by 5 bases and V by 6 bases; bases with no gene match: 6. Germline V gene lookup returns CDR1 SEHNR and CDR2 FQNEAQ (reference sequence). The CDR3 has 14 residues. This CDR3 is CASSKTGDYQPQHF. DNA for the CDR3: TGTGCCAGCAGTAAGACAGGGGATTATCAGCCCCAGCATTTT.

This clone was counted a few times. The chain couples TRBV27 to TRBJ1-2; D possibly corresponds to TRBD1 (5 bases). CDR1 is MNHEY, CDR2 SMNVEV, per germline (reference sequence). CDR3 length: 15 residues. V was clipped by 1 base and J by 1 base, with 10 bases between them. This CDR3 is CASSLFYGGNYGYTF. CDR3 bases: TGTGCCAGCAGTTTATTTTACGGGGGTAACTATGGCTACACCTTC.

This sequence joins TRBV5-1 and TRBJ2-2; D might be TRBD1 (8 bases). CDR3 size: 15 residues. Germline V lookup: CDR1 SGHRS, CDR2 YFSETQ. The V and J ends lost 4 bases and 4 bases respectively, with 14 bases between them. CDR3 DNA sequence: TGCGCCAGCAGCAAGGACAGGGAGGGCACCGGGGAGCTGTTTTTT. It encodes CASSKDREGTGELFF.

This clone was observed a few times. The genes are TRBV5-1 and TRBJ1-1; TRBD1 agrees at 7 bases. CDR1 SGHRS and CDR2 YFSETQ come from the germline V gene. The V segment lost 6 bases and the J segment 4 bases; nucleotides outside the gene matches: 6. The CDR3 has 13 residues. CDR3 bases: TGCGCCAGCAATGAGGGGGCACTCACTGAAGCTTTCTTT. Translated, it gives CASNEGALTEAFF. The complete variable domain, with remaining parts taken from reference TRBV5-1 and TRBJ1-1, reads KAGVTQTPRYLIKTRGQQVTLSCSPISGHRSVSWYQQTPGQGLQFLFEYFSETQRNKGNFPGRFSGRQFSNSRSEMNVSTLELGDSALYLCASNEGALTEAFFGQGTRLTVV.

This clone turned up a few times. This chain connects TRBV5-4 to TRBJ1-6; D is undetermined. CDR1 is SGHNT and CDR2 is YYREEE in the germline V gene (reference sequence). The CDR3 totals 13 residues. V was trimmed by 7 bases and J by 9 bases, leaving 14 bases between them. DNA of the CDR3: TGTGCCAGCGGGGAGACCAGGAGTTCACCCCTCCACTTT. Translation: CASGETRSSPLHF.

This clone was recorded once. CDR3 in DNA: TGTGCCAGCAGCCAGACTAGCGGGAGTTACAATGAGCAGTTCTTC. Amino acids: CASSQTSGSYNEQFF. The chain links TRBV7-2 to TRBJ2-1, with TRBD2 matching 12 bases. The CDR3 totals 15 residues. CDR1 and CDR2 from the germline V gene are SGHTA and FQGNSA. V trimming: 5 bases; J trimming: 4 bases; junction bases outside the gene matches: 3. The variable domain in full, with the rest retrieved from reference TRBV7-2 and TRBJ2-1, is GAGVSQSPSNKVTEKGKDVELRCDPISGHTALYWYRQSLGQGLEFLIYFQGNSAPDKSGLPSDRFSAERTGGSVSTLTIQRTQQEDSAVYLCASSQTSGSYNEQFFGPGTRLTVL.

V gene TRBV3-1 (or the pseudogene TRBV3-2) combines with J gene TRBJ1-1; D is perhaps TRBD1 (6 bases). There are 13 residues in the CDR3. With 4 bases removed from V and 5 bases from J, the gap between germline ends came to 11 bases. Germline values: CDR1 LGHDT, CDR2 YNNKEL (reference sequence). Written as DNA, the CDR3 is TGTGCCAGCAGCCGCACAGGGATGACTGAAGCTTTCTTT. This gives the protein CASSRTGMTEAFF.

The V gene is TRBV6-1, the J gene TRBJ2-7; the D gene could be TRBD1 or TRBD2 (5 bases each). This CDR3 contains 16 residues. Germline loops: CDR1 MNHNS, CDR2 SASEGT. With 0 bases removed from V and 1 base from J, the gap between germline ends came to 13 bases. This chain's CDR3 is CASSEALRGASYEQYF. CDR3 sequence (DNA): TGTGCCAGCAGTGAAGCGTTGAGAGGGGCGTCCTACGAGCAGTACTTC.

V and J are TRBV6-5 and TRBJ1-4; no firm D call. Trimming stripped 2 bases from V and 3 bases from J, with 13 bases between. The CDR3 runs to 16 residues. Germline CDR1 is MNHEY and CDR2 is SVGAGI. The CDR3 region has the DNA TGTGCCAGCAGTTACACCCGCAGTATGGCTAATGAAAAACTGTTTTTT. Translation gives CASSYTRSMANEKLFF.

The chain uses TRBV2 and TRBJ2-4; possible D gene TRBD1, 5 bases. The germline CDR1 and CDR2 sequences are SNHLY and FYNNEI. This CDR3 contains 15 residues. The V gene lost 2 bases and the J gene lost 6 bases, with 14 bases spanning the gap. CDR3 amino acids: CASSELRGVGNIQYF. CDR3 DNA: TGTGCCAGCAGTGAATTAAGGGGCGTCGGAAACATTCAGTACTTC.

To note about this clone: The same CDR3 also results from other DNA sequences found in this sample. The chain is built from TRBV18 and TRBJ1-1; D uncertain. V dropped 1 base and J dropped 2 bases, with 5 bases sitting between them. The CDR3 sequence is 13 residues long. The V gene's germline CDR1 is KGHSH and CDR2 LQKENI. The CDR3 spells CASSPQGNTEAFF. Here the CDR3 DNA reads TGTGCCAGCTCACCACAGGGTAACACTGAAGCTTTCTTT.

This clone is deemed medium-sized. The chain joins TRBV27 to TRBJ1-2, with D tentatively TRBD1 (5 bases). The CDR3 consists of 15 residues. Trimming took 3 bases from V and 7 from J, leaving 18 bases between them. Germline assignment: CDR1 MNHEY and CDR2 SMNVEV (reference sequence). The DNA of the CDR3 is TGTGCCAGCAGTTTCTACAGACAGTCTGGGGGTGGCTACACCTTC. Encoded protein: CASSFYRQSGGGYTF.

This clone was seen more than once but under ten times. V gene TRBV29-1 combines with J gene TRBJ2-5; 8 bases line up with TRBD1. The junction had 4 bases not matched to a gene; V was cut back by 2 bases and J by 5 bases. The CDR3 consists of 13 residues. The germline gives CDR1 SQVTM, CDR2 ANQGSEA. CDR3 nucleotides: TGCAGCGTTGAACCGGACAGGGTGGAGACCCAGTACTTC. Amino acid sequence: CSVEPDRVETQYF.

This chain joins TRBV5-6 and TRBJ1-2, with no clear D. Germline CDR1 is SGHDT and CDR2 is YYEEEE. The length of the CDR3 is 12 residues. The ends were cut back, 1 base at V and 9 bases at J, with 10 bases in the middle. The CDR3 DNA reads as TGTGCCAGCAGCTTGACCGGGGATCGCTACACCTTC. Protein sequence: CASSLTGDRYTF.

The chain has TRBV2 and TRBJ1-5; 8 nucleotides align to TRBD1. V gave up 9 bases and J gave up 5 bases; unmatched junction bases: 24. Looked up from germline, CDR1 is SNHLY and CDR2 is FYNNEI. The CDR3 loop spans 19 amino acids. The CDR3 bases are TGTGCCAGTACCGGGACCCCCGGGACAGGCTCAAGAGTTCATCAGCCCCAGCATTTT. The encoded protein is CASTGTPGTGSRVHQPQHF.

The gene calls are TRBV4-2 and TRBJ2-3, with 12 positions matching TRBD2. Germline V gives CDR1 LGHNA, CDR2 YNFKEQ. V trimming: 0 bases; J trimming: 3 bases; junction bases outside the gene matches: 4. The CDR3 runs 17 residues. The CDR3 DNA sequence: TGTGCCAGCAGCCAAGATTCTAGCGGGAGGGGAACAGATACGCAGTATTTT. Translation: CASSQDSSGRGTDTQYF.

This chain connects TRBV4-2 to TRBJ1-1; D is uncertain. V was pared by 2 bases and J by 7 bases, with 17 bases between. The germline CDR1 and CDR2 sequences are LGHNA and YNFKEQ. The CDR3 runs 15 residues. For the CDR3, the DNA is TGTGCCAGCAGCCAATCACTGACGTTGAAGGGTGAAGCTTTCTTT. This encodes CASSQSLTLKGEAFF.

V usage is TRBV6-5 and J usage is TRBJ2-7; D not certain. V lost 10 bases to trimming and J lost 0 bases, with 16 bases between them. CDR1 and CDR2 from the germline V gene are MNHEY and SVGAGI. CDR3 length: 14 amino acids. CDR3 sequence reads: CATLPESASYEQYF. The CDR3 nucleotides are TGTGCCACTCTACCGGAGAGTGCCTCCTACGAGCAGTACTTC.

J is TRBJ1-1 and V is TRBV6-6, with 9 bases lining up with TRBD1. This CDR3 is built from 17 residues. Trimming removed 5 bases from V and 0 bases from J; junction bases left unmatched: 10. The germline V gene has CDR1 MNHNY and CDR2 SVGAGI (reference sequence). CDR3 in DNA: TGTGCCAGCAGTCGAAATACAGGGGGCCCTCTGAACACTGAAGCTTTCTTT. It codes for CASSRNTGGPLNTEAFF.

Turning to this clone: This CDR3 fails to terminate in the conserved phenylalanine or tryptophan, so it likely reflects a read error. The DNA is omitted, as the CDR3 cannot be located on it reliably, and the CDR3 follows TCRdb's listing. The V and J genes are TRBV20-1 and TRBJ2-7; the D segment call TRBD2 is taken from the table without a DNA check. Both ends counted, the CDR3 spans 10 residues. Germline V gene data show CDR1 as DFQATT and CDR2 as SNEGSKA (reference sequence). This CDR3 reads CSAGTSGGPI.